Listed here are 16 T cell receptor beta chains from one sample, sequenced in a study of vaccination effects on CD4 cells after COVID-19. Their cognate antigens are unknown. TCRdb's table, derived via immunoSEQ multiplex PCR, lists solely in-frame clones and lacks some. The table has roughly 26,000 clones, roughly 74% seen once; the top ten hold approximately 16%. Antigen-specific CD4+ T cells were first expanded with viral peptide pools by the ViraFEST assay and only then sequenced. Isolating CD4+ T cells followed more than 9 days of culture. PCR-confirmed SARS-CoV-2 infection occurred in the person between March and December 2020. Sample: CD4+ T cells from PBMCs cultured with HCoV-NL63 spike peptides, taken before COVID-19 vaccination. The receptors here all came from a human donor who had a prior SARS-CoV-2 infection.

The V call is TRBV5-6, the J call TRBJ1-4; D possibly corresponds to TRBD1 (5 bases). Per germline, CDR1 SGHDT and CDR2 YYEEEE. V was pared by 7 bases and J by 5 bases, with 12 bases between. The CDR3 extends over 13 amino acids. This chain's CDR3 is CASGGTGNEKLFF. CDR3 coding DNA: TGTGCCAGCGGCGGGACGGGGAATGAAAAACTGTTTTTT.

The chain employs TRBV5-6 and TRBJ2-5, with TRBD2 matching 7 bases. Trimming took 0 bases from V and 4 from J; bases not matched to a gene: 3. The germline gives CDR1 SGHDT, CDR2 YYEEEE. The CDR3 covers 14 residues. The CDR3: CASSLVSGGETQYF. CDR3 in DNA: TGTGCCAGCAGCTTGGTGTCGGGGGGAGAGACCCAGTACTTC.

A few counts support this clone. The rearrangement uses TRBV19 and TRBJ2-7; 8 bases are shared with TRBD1. CDR1 and CDR2 from the germline V gene are LNHDA and SQIVND (reference sequence). The CDR3 extends over 16 amino acids. V lost 5 bases, J lost 1 base, and 10 bases stayed unmatched. CDR3 nucleotides: TGTGCCAGTAGTCTGAGACAGGGGCTTAAATCCTACGAGCAGTACTTC. Amino acids: CASSLRQGLKSYEQYF.

The chain couples TRBV7-8 to TRBJ2-2, with D possibly being TRBD2 (5 bases). The V end was cut by 6 bases, the J end by 5 bases, with 22 bases between. In germline, CDR1 is SGHVS, CDR2 FQNEAQ. The CDR3 runs to 17 residues. The CDR3 sequence is CASRGRRHLRETGELFF. The CDR3 DNA sequence: TGTGCCAGCAGAGGAAGAAGACACCTGAGGGAGACCGGGGAGCTGTTTTTT. The full variable domain, with the rest looked up from reference TRBV7-8 and TRBJ2-2, is GAGVSQSPRYKVAKRGQDVALRCDPISGHVSLFWYQQALGQGPEFLTYFQNEAQLDKSGLPSDRFFAERPEGSVSTLKIQRTQQEDSAVYLCASRGRRHLRETGELFFGEGSRLTVL.

This clone has a handful of counts. The rearrangement joins TRBV30 to TRBJ1-2, with D possibly being TRBD1 (6 bases). The V and J ends lost 2 bases and 7 bases respectively, with 20 bases between them. The CDR3 loop spans 15 amino acids. Germline CDR1 and CDR2: GTSNPN and SVGIG (reference sequence). The CDR3 nucleotides are TGTGCCTGGAGTACCCTTAGGGGGTTAAGGAGTGGCTACACCTTC. Residues: CAWSTLRGLRSGYTF. Looking up the rest from reference TRBV30 and TRBJ1-2 gives the full variable domain: SQTIHQWPATLVQPVGSPLSLECTVEGTSNPNLYWYRQAAGRGLQLLFYSVGIGQISSEVPQNLSASRPQDRQFILSSKKLLLSDSGFYLCAWSTLRGLRSGYTFGSGTRLTVV.

The genes are TRBV18 and TRBJ1-2, with D maybe TRBD1 (5 bases). The V and J ends lost 3 bases and 1 base respectively, with 15 bases between them. CDR1 is KGHSH and CDR2 is LQKENI in the germline V gene. This CDR3 spans 16 amino acids. For the CDR3, the DNA is TGTGCCAGCTCACCGGGATCAGGGAAATATAACTATGGCTACACCTTC. Amino acid sequence: CASSPGSGKYNYGYTF.

The chain combines TRBV28 with TRBJ2-5; 7 bases are shared with TRBD2. This CDR3 contains 17 residues. The V gene's germline CDR1 is MDHEN and CDR2 SYDVKM. V was pared by 1 base and J by 2 bases, with 10 bases of the junction left unmatched. This CDR3 reads CASSLFSLRRGQETQYF. The CDR3, as DNA: TGTGCCAGCAGTTTATTTTCATTAAGGCGGGGGCAAGAGACCCAGTACTTC.

This clone was seen only once. V usage is TRBV6-5 and J usage is TRBJ2-5; no reliable D call. Germline V CDR1 and CDR2: MNHEY, SVGAGI. Deletions cut 6 bases from V and 4 bases from J, with 15 bases between. The CDR3 loop spans 14 amino acids. The CDR3 loop reads CASSPLQDRETQYF. CDR3 in DNA: TGTGCCAGCAGCCCCCTTCAGGATCGAGAGACCCAGTACTTC.

This chain links TRBV5-3 with TRBJ1-1; D unresolved. TRBV5-3 is designated an ORF whose function remains uncertain. The V gene lost 0 bases and the J gene lost 0 bases, with 12 bases spanning the gap. This CDR3 region has 16 residues. The CDR3 DNA follows: TGTGCCAGAAGCTTGGTCAGGCGGTTGATGAACACTGAAGCTTTCTTT. Translating it yields CARSLVRRLMNTEAFF.

This rearrangement joins TRBV7-9 to TRBJ2-1; TRBD2 aligns across 8 bases. With V trimmed by 4 bases and J by 6 bases, 8 bases remained unmatched. CDR3 length equals 15 residues. Germline CDR1 SEHNR, CDR2 FQNEAQ (reference sequence). CDR3 nucleotide sequence: TGTGCCAGCAGCTGGTCGGGGGGGCATAGCAATGAGCAGTTCTTC. Protein sequence: CASSWSGGHSNEQFF.

DNA for the CDR3: TGTGCCAGCAGCTTGAATAGGGCAGACTACGAGCAGTACTTC. Protein product: CASSLNRADYEQYF. The chain links TRBV5-4 to TRBJ2-7; D unclear. CDR3 size: 14 residues. Germline V gene sequence: CDR1 SGHNT, CDR2 YYREEE (reference sequence). The V end lost 1 base, the J end lost 3 bases, and 11 bases lay between the germline ends.

The chain joins TRBV10-3 to TRBJ2-1, with 8 bases aligning to TRBD2. V lost 6 bases and J lost 0; bases outside the gene matches: 7. Germline V gives CDR1 ENHRY, CDR2 SYGVKD. The CDR3 extends over 16 amino acids. The CDR3 loop reads CAISQSGSFSYNEQFF. CDR3 DNA sequence: TGTGCCATCAGCCAAAGCGGGAGCTTCTCCTACAATGAGCAGTTCTTC.

The chain combines TRBV7-3 with TRBJ2-3; D is possibly TRBD2 (6 bases). This CDR3 is 17 amino acids long. Germline values: CDR1 SGHTA, CDR2 FQGTGA. V gave up 2 bases and J gave up 0 bases, with 15 bases separating them. DNA of the CDR3: TGTGCCAGCAGCTTACCCCCGCTTAGCGGAAGCACAGATACGCAGTATTTT. Translated: CASSLPPLSGSTDTQYF.

This clone is labeled medium-sized. The rearrangement uses TRBV20-1 and TRBJ1-1; D ambiguous. Between the trimmed V and J ends, which lost 4 bases and 1 base, there was a span of 4 bases. This CDR3 region has 11 residues. Germline-derived CDR1 and CDR2 are DFQATT and SNEGSKA (reference sequence). CDR3 sequence reads: CSAIGNTEAFF. In nucleotides, the CDR3 is TGCAGTGCTATAGGGAACACTGAAGCTTTCTTT.

This clone occurred a few times. V gene TRBV10-3 combines with J gene TRBJ1-5; the match to TRBD1 covers 7 bases. The CDR3 is 16 amino acids. Germline V lookup: CDR1 ENHRY, CDR2 SYGVKD. With V trimmed by 7 bases and J by 3 bases, 12 bases remained unmatched. CDR3 region: CAIKARQGQTNQPQHF. DNA of the CDR3: TGTGCCATCAAGGCGAGACAGGGCCAAACCAATCAGCCCCAGCATTTT.

The rearrangement uses TRBV5-1 and TRBJ1-1, with D possibly being TRBD1 (5 bases). The length of the CDR3 is 14 residues. The germline V and J ends were trimmed by 2 bases and 4 bases, with 12 bases remaining between them. The germline CDR1 and CDR2 sequences are SGHRS and YFSETQ. The CDR3, as DNA: TGCGCCAGCAGCTTTGGGAAAGGGACCACTGAAGCTTTCTTT. It codes for CASSFGKGTTEAFF.